This T cell receptor beta chain was identified in a study of blood T cell repertoires in COVID-19. Germline CDR1 reads SQVTM; CDR2 reads ANQGSEA. The V gene lost 7 bases and the J gene lost 1 base, with 4 bases spanning the gap. The CDR3 has 10 amino acids. Sequenced by immunoSEQ multiplex PCR; TCRdb stores in-frame clones only, minus some. The sample contains 300,000 or so clones, about 88% of which appear only once. The genes are TRBV29-1 and TRBJ1-1, with unresolved D. The source is a man between 65 and 85 years old with acute or convalescent COVID-19. Sequences were obtained from peripheral blood. In DNA form, the CDR3 reads TGCAGCGGAGGGAACACTGAAGCTTTCTTT. Translating it yields CSGGNTEAFF.